The 29 T cell receptor beta chains in this list originate from one sample, sequenced in a study of post-analysis software for immune sequencing data. The study's findings and limits: In patients, TRBV5-6, TRBV5-1 and TRBV20-1 belonged to five TRBV segments found more frequently than in controls.

TCR beta cDNA libraries included unique molecular identifiers. Via MiXCR, TCRdb re-called the PCR reads, giving one row per CDR3 protein. The sample includes about half a million distinct CDR3 sequences, approximately 34% seen only once; the top ten take less than 6%. Antigens for these TCRs are unknown. The sequenced sample was blood. The receptors shown here come from a girl younger than 18 with multiple sclerosis.

This clonotype was counted a few times. The J gene is TRBJ2-5, the V gene TRBV15; possibly TRBD1 or TRBD2 for D (5 bases each). CDR1 and CDR2 (germline): LNHNV, YYDKDF (reference sequence). The ends were cut back, 2 bases at V and 3 bases at J, with 16 bases in the middle. The CDR3 runs to 16 residues. CDR3 sequence (DNA): TGTGCCACCAGCAGACAAGTGGGACCCTTAGAAGAGACCCAGTACTTC. Translating gives CATSRQVGPLEETQYF.

This clonotype was counted a single time. The chain couples TRBV18 to TRBJ2-5; 8 positions match TRBD1. From germline, CDR1 is KGHSH and CDR2 LQKENI. The ends lost 4 bases at V and 1 base at J; junction bases unmatched: 8. The CDR3 covers 16 residues. The CDR3 nucleotides are TGTGCCAGCTCACTACTCCCTACAGGGGGCCAAGAGACCCAGTACTTC. Its translation: CASSLLPTGGQETQYF.

This clonotype appeared once. The chain carries TRBV12-3 or TRBV12-4 and TRBJ2-4; D is unresolved. The assigned J gene may be wrong: the sequence end matches TRBJ2-7 better. CDR3 length: 14 residues. In DNA, the CDR3 is TGTGCCAGCAGGGACGACGGACGGACCTACGAGCAGTACTTC. Protein product: CASRDDGRTYEQYF.

This clonotype was counted between two and nine times. This chain joins TRBV20-1 and TRBJ2-3; 13 nucleotides align to TRBD2. The CDR3 totals 17 residues. Germline-derived CDR1 and CDR2 are DFQATT and SNEGSKA (reference sequence). Trimming cost V 2 bases and J 2 bases; bases outside gene matches: 7. Here the CDR3 reads CSARSGTSGDFTDTQYF. CDR3 coding DNA: TGCAGTGCTAGAAGTGGGACTAGCGGGGATTTCACAGATACGCAGTATTTT.

The chain employs TRBV20-1 and TRBJ2-5, with 10 bases matching TRBD1. There are 15 residues in the CDR3. After removal of 3 bases from V and 2 bases from J, the junction contained 6 bases not matched to a gene. From germline, CDR1 is DFQATT and CDR2 SNEGSKA (reference sequence). For the CDR3, the DNA is TGCAGTGCTAGTGGGGACAGGGGCCTTCAAGAGACCCAGTACTTC. This codes for CSASGDRGLQETQYF.

This clonotype showed up just once. This chain connects TRBV7-9 to TRBJ2-1; TRBD2 aligns across 7 bases. The V gene end was trimmed by 5 bases and the J gene end by 5 bases; junction bases not matched to a gene: 15. The CDR3 is 17 amino acids. Germline V gene sequence: CDR1 SEHNR, CDR2 FQNEAQ (reference sequence). CDR3 region: CASSPWVGGAKNNEQFF. CDR3 nucleotide sequence: TGTGCCAGCAGCCCCTGGGTGGGAGGGGCGAAAAACAATGAGCAGTTCTTC. The full variable domain, with the rest looked up from reference TRBV7-9 and TRBJ2-1, is DTGVSQNPRHKITKRGQNVTFRCDPISEHNRLYWYRQTLGQGPEFLTYFQNEAQLEKSRLLSDRFSAERPKGSFSTLEIQRTEQGDSAMYLCASSPWVGGAKNNEQFFGPGTRLTVL.

The rearrangement links TRBV5-1 to TRBJ2-1; 7 bases are a match to TRBD1. The CDR3 spans 17 residues. The germline CDR1 and CDR2 sequences are SGHRS and YFSETQ. Losses at the gene ends were 0 bases for V and 0 bases for J; bases not matched to a gene: 6. The DNA for the CDR3 is TGCGCCAGCAGCTTGGAGGTTGGGACAGTCTCCTACAATGAGCAGTTCTTC. Protein sequence: CASSLEVGTVSYNEQFF.

The table lists this clonotype with a few counts. The rearrangement joins TRBV6-2 or TRBV6-3 to TRBJ1-5, with D possibly matching TRBD1 (5 bases). Germline-derived CDR1 and CDR2 are MNHEY and SVGEGT. The CDR3 has 16 amino acids. Trimming stripped 10 bases from V and 2 bases from J, with 21 bases between. Here the CDR3 DNA reads TGTGCCATTACAACGGGGGGGAAAGGTGGCAATCAGCCCCAGCATTTT. Translation gives CAITTGGKGGNQPQHF.

This clonotype has just a few counts. The genes are TRBV4-1 and TRBJ1-5, with D possibly TRBD1 on 6 matching bases. CDR3 length: 14 residues. With 0 bases removed from V and 5 bases from J, the gap between germline ends came to 8 bases. Germline V gene data show CDR1 as MGHRA and CDR2 as YSYEKL. CDR3 bases: TGCGCCAGCAGCCAAGACCCAGGGGATCAGCCCCAGCATTTT. It translates to CASSQDPGDQPQHF.

The V call is TRBV5-1, the J call TRBJ2-5; D is unclear. Germline CDR1 SGHRS, CDR2 YFSETQ. The CDR3 spans 14 residues. V was trimmed by 0 bases and J by 5 bases, leaving 11 bases between them. This chain's CDR3 is CASSLGLEGETQYF. Written as DNA, the CDR3 is TGCGCCAGCAGCTTGGGTTTGGAAGGGGAGACCCAGTACTTC. Using reference TRBV5-1 and TRBJ2-5 for the parts outside the CDR3, the full variable domain is KAGVTQTPRYLIKTRGQQVTLSCSPISGHRSVSWYQQTPGQGLQFLFEYFSETQRNKGNFPGRFSGRQFSNSRSEMNVSTLELGDSALYLCASSLGLEGETQYFGPGTRLLVL.

As to this clonotype: This CDR3 is missing its conserved last phenylalanine or tryptophan, likely due to a read error. The V gene is TRBV7-3, the J gene TRBJ1-1; D is possibly TRBD1 (5 bases). CDR1 is SGHTA and CDR2 is FQGTGA in the germline V gene. V lost 5 bases, J lost 4 bases, and 11 bases lay in between. CDR3 size: 13 residues. CDR3 region: CASSDRDFTEAFS. In DNA, the CDR3 is TGTGCCAGCAGCGACCGGGACTTCACTGAAGCTTTCTCT.

This clonotype turned up a few times. This chain uses TRBV21-1 with TRBJ2-3. TRBV21-1 counts as a pseudogene. The CDR3 is made up of 15 amino acids. CDR3 amino acids: CASSKGLASTDTQYF. DNA of the CDR3: TGTGCCAGCAGCAAAGGCCTTGCTAGCACAGATACGCAGTATTTT.

V usage is TRBV27 and J usage is TRBJ1-2; D unclear. Per the germline V gene, CDR1 is MNHEY and CDR2 is SMNVEV (reference sequence). V lost 3 bases, J lost 2 bases, and 10 bases lay in between. The CDR3 loop spans 14 amino acids. The CDR3 reads CASSFSPPNYGYTF. The CDR3 DNA is TGTGCCAGCAGTTTCAGCCCCCCCAACTATGGCTACACCTTC.

This clonotype was recorded a few times. The gene calls are TRBV4-2 and TRBJ1-1, with D uncertain. The CDR3 loop spans 13 amino acids. From germline, CDR1 is LGHNA and CDR2 YNFKEQ. Trimming took off 0 bases at V and 1 base at J, with 3 bases between the two ends. This chain's CDR3 is CASSQDGNTEAFF. As DNA, the CDR3 is TGTGCCAGCAGCCAAGACGGGAACACTGAAGCTTTCTTT.

This clonotype was detected only a few times. The gene calls are TRBV29-1 and TRBJ2-1; D is unclear. Germline lookup yields CDR1 SQVTM and CDR2 ANQGSEA. CDR3 length: 13 amino acids. The V end lost 4 bases, the J end lost 3 bases, and 10 bases lay between the germline ends. Here the CDR3 DNA reads TGCAGCGTTGGGCCAGGTAGCTACAATGAGCAGTTCTTC. This sequence encodes CSVGPGSYNEQFF.

In this sample, this clonotype turned up a few times. The chain carries TRBV5-1 and TRBJ1-5; 7 nucleotides line up with TRBD1. The CDR3 loop spans 14 amino acids. Germline V gene lookup returns CDR1 SGHRS and CDR2 YFSETQ. Trimming removed 8 bases from V and 4 bases from J; junction bases left unmatched: 9. The DNA for the CDR3 is TGCGCCAGTAGTCGGGACAGCCCTAATCAGCCCCAGCATTTT. The encoded protein is CASSRDSPNQPQHF.

This clonotype was observed a few times. CDR3 in amino acids: CASSPALAGSSYNEQFF. The CDR3 DNA is TGTGCCAGCAGCCCCGCCCTAGCGGGGAGCTCCTACAATGAGCAGTTCTTC. The V and J genes are TRBV7-8 and TRBJ2-1, with 9 bases matching TRBD2. J lost 0 bases, V lost 5 bases, and 8 bases had no gene match. The CDR3 spans 17 residues. In germline, CDR1 is SGHVS, CDR2 FQNEAQ.

The CDR3 spells CASSLIAYEQYF. The CDR3 DNA reads as TGTGCCAGCAGCTTAATAGCCTACGAGCAGTACTTC. This chain links TRBV7-9 with TRBJ2-7, with D unresolved. Germline values: CDR1 SEHNR, CDR2 FQNEAQ (reference sequence). This CDR3 is 12 amino acids long. The V end lost 2 bases, the J end lost 2 bases, and 4 bases lay between the germline ends.

Points on this clonotype: A much larger clone differs from this one at a single base, so this may be a read error. The rearrangement uses TRBV4-1 and TRBJ2-5; D ambiguous. CDR1 is MGHRA and CDR2 is YSYEKL in the germline V gene. CDR3 length: 16 residues. V was cut by 2 bases and J by 11 bases, with 24 bases left in between. The CDR3 DNA is TGCGCCAGCAGCCAACAGATGCTGCCACCGGTTAATGAGCAGTACTTC. Its translation: CASSQQMLPPVNEQYF.

The rearrangement uses TRBV7-2 and TRBJ1-6; D is perhaps TRBD1 (6 bases). The germline V and J ends were trimmed by 8 bases and 7 bases, with 18 bases remaining between them. Germline values: CDR1 SGHTA, CDR2 FQGNSA. The CDR3 runs to 15 residues. The CDR3 is CASSKTTGGNSPLHF. CDR3 DNA sequence: TGTGCCAGCTCGAAGACCACCGGGGGCAATTCACCCCTCCACTTT.

The chain is built from TRBV7-8 and TRBJ1-1; D remains ambiguous. Trimming pared 0 bases from V and 7 bases from J, leaving 12 bases between. The CDR3 extends over 14 amino acids. Germline V gives CDR1 SGHVS, CDR2 FQNEAQ. CDR3 coding DNA: TGTGCCAGCAGCTTAGCGAATCGGGGAATTGAAGCTTTCTTT. Translated, it gives CASSLANRGIEAFF.

This clonotype was seen a few times. As DNA, the CDR3 is TGTGCCAGCAGCCAAGCACACCCCAAGGAGGACACTGAAGCTTTCTTT. It translates to CASSQAHPKEDTEAFF. The V gene is TRBV7-8, the J gene TRBJ1-1; D ambiguous. The V end lost 5 bases, the J end lost 3 bases, and 19 bases lay between the germline ends. This CDR3 is 16 amino acids long. Germline V CDR1 and CDR2: SGHVS, FQNEAQ.

This clonotype was seen a handful of times. The chain recombines TRBV5-1 with TRBJ2-3, with 15 bases identical to TRBD2. This CDR3 has 19 residues. Trimming at V came to 3 bases and at J to 0 bases, leaving 8 bases not matched to a gene. Per germline, CDR1 SGHRS and CDR2 YFSETQ. CDR3 in DNA: TGCGCCAGCAGCTCGGGACTAGCGGGGGGTTACACTAGCACAGATACGCAGTATTTT. This sequence encodes CASSSGLAGGYTSTDTQYF.

A few counts support this clonotype. This chain links TRBV12-3 or TRBV12-4 with TRBJ1-2; 11 positions agree with TRBD1. V lost 7 bases to trimming and J lost 2 bases; unmatched junction nucleotides: 12. The CDR3 sequence is 17 residues long. CDR3 amino acids: CASNHRDRGKMNYGYTF. The CDR3 DNA follows: TGTGCCAGCAACCACCGGGACAGGGGGAAAATGAACTATGGCTACACCTTC.

About this clonotype: This may arise from a read error, as a much more abundant clone is one base away. The V call is TRBV2, the J call TRBJ2-1; no clear D gene. With 2 bases removed from V and 6 bases from J, the gap between germline ends came to 2 bases. This CDR3 has 11 residues. Germline values: CDR1 SNHLY, CDR2 FYNNEI. Here the CDR3 DNA reads TGTGCCAGCAGTGAAATCAATGAGCAGTTCTTC. Its protein is CASSEINEQFF.

CDR3 nucleotides: TGCGCCAGCAGCCAAGGGTGGAGGGGAATATCTAACTATGGCTACACCTTC. This translates into CASSQGWRGISNYGYTF. This chain joins TRBV4-1 and TRBJ1-2; tentatively, D is TRBD1 (5 bases). V gave up 1 base and J gave up 0 bases, with 15 bases separating them. The CDR3 spans 17 residues. Germline V gives CDR1 MGHRA, CDR2 YSYEKL.

The chain uses TRBV7-6 and TRBJ1-4; weak D call: TRBD1 (6 bases). The CDR3 sequence is 14 residues long. CDR1 is SGHVS and CDR2 is FNYEAQ in the germline V gene. V was clipped by 5 bases and J by 6 bases, with 13 bases between them. CDR3 loop: CASSGAGVDEKLFF. In DNA form, the CDR3 reads TGTGCCAGCAGCGGGGCAGGGGTGGATGAAAAACTGTTTTTT.

CDR3 residues: CASSVGGGKNNSPLHF. In DNA form, the CDR3 reads TGTGCCAGCAGCGTAGGAGGGGGCAAGAATAATTCACCCCTCCACTTT. The J gene is TRBJ1-6, the V gene TRBV9, with 7 positions matching TRBD1. The CDR3 contains 16 residues. In germline, CDR1 is SGDLS, CDR2 YYNGEE. V lost 0 bases, J lost 5 bases, and 5 bases stayed unmatched. The entire variable domain, with the rest obtained from reference TRBV9 and TRBJ1-6, is as follows: DSGVTQTPKHLITATGQRVTLRCSPRSGDLSVYWYQQSLDQGLQFLIQYYNGEERAKGNILERFSAQQFPDLHSELNLSSLELGDSALYFCASSVGGGKNNSPLHFGNGTRLTVT.

This clonotype was counted at least ten times. In DNA form, the CDR3 reads TGTGCCAGCAGTGAATCCAGTAAGGCTTTCTTT. Translating it yields CASSESSKAFF. The V call is TRBV6-6, the J call TRBJ1-1, with unresolved D. The germline gives CDR1 MNHNY, CDR2 SVGAGI (reference sequence). V was pared by 5 bases and J by 11 bases, with 12 bases between. This CDR3 has 11 amino acids.